One sample yielded the 25 T cell receptor beta chains listed below, sequenced in a study of cytomegalovirus exposure and HLA in healthy donors. In the PCR, 60 Vbeta and 13 Jbeta primers were used. Using immunoSEQ multiplex PCR, the repertoire was profiled, and TCRdb retains in-frame clones only, with some absent. The sample has approximately 150,000 clones; more than 75% are singletons. Sequencing used PBMCs. The receptors stem from a man aged 18 to 35 in good health and CMV-seropositive.

This chain connects TRBV2 to TRBJ1-2, with TRBD1 as a possible D gene (6 bases). Germline V gene sequence: CDR1 SNHLY, CDR2 FYNNEI. V was shortened by 8 bases and J by 6 bases, with 13 bases between the two germline ends. The CDR3 runs 12 residues. This CDR3 is CASHQGKDGYTF. The DNA of the CDR3 is TGTGCCAGCCATCAGGGGAAGGATGGCTACACCTTC.

The V call is TRBV19, the J call TRBJ2-1, with 11 positions matching TRBD2. The V gene end was trimmed by 5 bases and the J gene end by 3 bases; junction bases not matched to a gene: 12. The CDR3 extends over 18 amino acids. CDR1 is LNHDA and CDR2 is SQIVND in the germline V gene (reference sequence). CDR3 bases: TGTGCCAGTAGTTCAAAAGGCACTAGCGGGAGAGGCTACAATGAGCAGTTCTTC. Translating gives CASSSKGTSGRGYNEQFF.

This chain links TRBV7-9 with TRBJ2-7, with TRBD1 matching over 9 bases. There are 14 residues in the CDR3. Germline V gene data show CDR1 as SEHNR and CDR2 as FQNEAQ (reference sequence). J was trimmed by 2 bases and V by 4 bases; bases with no gene match: 3. The CDR3 nucleotides read TGTGCCAGCAGCTGGGACAGGGAAACCTACGAGCAGTACTTC. Translation gives CASSWDRETYEQYF.

CDR3 amino acids: CASSLKASGEGETQYF. The CDR3 DNA is TGCGCCAGCAGCTTAAAAGCTAGCGGGGAGGGAGAGACCCAGTACTTC. V usage is TRBV5-1 and J usage is TRBJ2-5; 9 bases map to TRBD2. The germline CDR1 and CDR2 sequences are SGHRS and YFSETQ. CDR3 size: 16 residues. V was clipped by 2 bases and J by 4 bases; unmatched bases: 9.

The rearrangement links TRBV5-4 to TRBJ1-4; D remains ambiguous. Germline V CDR1 and CDR2: SGHNT, YYREEE (reference sequence). This CDR3 contains 13 residues. Trimming left V 4 bases short and J 12 bases short, with 16 bases between. The CDR3: CASSPEGTAQLFF. CDR3 nucleotides: TGTGCCAGCAGCCCTGAGGGAACAGCGCAACTGTTTTTT.

The V gene is TRBV7-3, the J gene TRBJ1-4; D uncertain. This CDR3 is 16 amino acids long. CDR1 is SGHTA, CDR2 FQGTGA, per germline. V shed 1 base and J shed 0 bases, with 9 bases lying between them. The CDR3 DNA reads TGTGCCAGCAGCTTAATGCCCACACCAACTAATGAAAAACTGTTTTTT. Translating it yields CASSLMPTPTNEKLFF. Together with reference TRBV7-3 and TRBJ1-4, the CDR3 gives the full variable domain: GAGVSQTPSNKVTEKGKYVELRCDPISGHTALYWYRQSLGQGPEFLIYFQGTGAADDSGLPNDRFFAVRPEGSVSTLKIQRTERGDSAVYLCASSLMPTPTNEKLFFGSGTQLSVL.

V and J are TRBV2 and TRBJ2-4; D perhaps matches TRBD1 (6 bases). CDR1 is SNHLY, CDR2 FYNNEI, per germline. CDR3 length equals 15 residues. V shed 6 bases and J shed 2 bases, with 14 bases lying between them. The CDR3 loop is CASRDPGTPKNIQYF. CDR3 bases: TGTGCCAGCAGGGATCCGGGGACACCCAAAAACATTCAGTACTTC. Variable domain in full (rest from reference TRBV2 and TRBJ2-4): EPEVTQTPSHQVTQMGQEVILRCVPISNHLYFYWYRQILGQKVEFLVSFYNNEISEKSEIFDDQFSVERPDGSNFTLKIRSTKLEDSAMYFCASRDPGTPKNIQYFGAGTRLSVL.

V is TRBV9 and J is TRBJ2-1, with D perhaps TRBD1 (6 bases). Germline lookup yields CDR1 SGDLS and CDR2 YYNGEE. Trimming pared 3 bases from V and 5 bases from J, leaving 9 bases between. The CDR3 runs 13 residues. The CDR3 is CASSADRNNEQFF. For the CDR3, the DNA is TGTGCCAGCAGCGCGGACAGAAACAATGAGCAGTTCTTC.

In DNA, the CDR3 is TGTGCCAGCAGCTTAACTAGCGGGGGGCACAATGAGCAGTTCTTC. This translates into CASSLTSGGHNEQFF. The chain couples TRBV11-3 to TRBJ2-1, with TRBD2 matching 12 bases. V was clipped by 2 bases and J by 5 bases; unmatched bases: 1. This CDR3 spans 15 amino acids. CDR1 and CDR2 (germline): SGHNT, YENEEA.

The gene calls are TRBV10-3 and TRBJ2-1, with TRBD2 matching over 8 bases. The V and J ends lost 7 bases and 3 bases, in that order; junction bases with no gene match: 11. The CDR3 spans 16 residues. Germline lookup yields CDR1 ENHRY and CDR2 SYGVKD. CDR3 sequence: CAIKGARRGDYNEQFF. Written as DNA, the CDR3 is TGTGCCATCAAGGGCGCGCGGCGGGGGGACTACAATGAGCAGTTCTTC.

V usage is TRBV19 and J usage is TRBJ2-3; 7 bases line up with TRBD1. Germline V gene sequence: CDR1 LNHDA, CDR2 SQIVND (reference sequence). With V trimmed by 3 bases and J by 2 bases, 8 bases remained unmatched. This CDR3 has 16 residues. CDR3 bases: TGTGCCAGTAGTATTGGGACAGAGTTCTACACAGATACGCAGTATTTT. It codes for CASSIGTEFYTDTQYF. Looking up the rest from reference TRBV19 and TRBJ2-3 gives the full variable domain: DGGITQSPKYLFRKEGQNVTLSCEQNLNHDAMYWYRQDPGQGLRLIYYSQIVNDFQKGDIAEGYSVSREKKESFPLTVTSAQKNPTAFYLCASSIGTEFYTDTQYFGPGTRLTVL.

V is TRBV5-1 and J is TRBJ2-7; TRBD1 matches 7 bases. After removal of 3 bases from V and 6 bases from J, the junction contained 12 bases not matched to a gene. This CDR3 region has 15 residues. In germline, CDR1 is SGHRS, CDR2 YFSETQ. The CDR3 bases are TGCGCCAGCAGCTCGGTAGGGGGCATAGCCGGCGAGCAGTACTTC. As protein: CASSSVGGIAGEQYF.

CDR3 in DNA: TGCGCCAGCAGCTTGGTAGGCAGGGGGCGTTCCCCGAATTCACCCCTCCACTTT. It specifies CASSLVGRGRSPNSPLHF. The J gene is TRBJ1-6, the V gene TRBV5-1, with 8 bases that match TRBD1. CDR3 length equals 18 residues. Trimming cost V 0 bases and J 7 bases; bases outside gene matches: 12. The germline gives CDR1 SGHRS, CDR2 YFSETQ.

The rearrangement joins TRBV19 to TRBJ1-5, with D possibly matching TRBD1 (6 bases). Per germline, CDR1 LNHDA and CDR2 SQIVND (reference sequence). This CDR3 region has 19 residues. Trimming pared 4 bases from V and 0 bases from J, leaving 22 bases between. The DNA for the CDR3 is TGTGCCAGTAGTACCCCCGTACAGGGTTCGGGATATAGCAATCAGCCCCAGCATTTT. This sequence encodes CASSTPVQGSGYSNQPQHF.

The rearrangement uses TRBV7-9 and TRBJ2-5; 14 nucleotides agree with TRBD2. CDR1 and CDR2 from the germline V gene are SEHNR and FQNEAQ (reference sequence). The trim removed 5 bases at V and 4 bases at J, leaving 15 bases unmatched. There are 19 residues in the CDR3. Written as DNA, the CDR3 is TGTGCCAGCAGCCTAGGGACTAGCGGGAGCTACGGGGCGAGAGAGACCCAGTACTTC. Its protein product is CASSLGTSGSYGARETQYF.

The V call is TRBV6-5, the J call TRBJ1-4, with D possibly being TRBD1 (5 bases). The CDR3 covers 15 residues. Trimming removed 2 bases at V and 8 bases at J, with 15 bases between. CDR1 and CDR2 from the germline V gene are MNHEY and SVGAGI. CDR3 region: CASSYAPGFGEKLFF. CDR3 nucleotides: TGTGCCAGCAGTTACGCTCCAGGGTTCGGGGAAAAACTGTTTTTT.

The chain joins TRBV4-2 to TRBJ2-5, with 9 bases aligning to TRBD2. Germline V lookup: CDR1 LGHNA, CDR2 YNFKEQ. This CDR3 is built from 17 residues. Germline trimming cut 4 bases from V and 2 bases from J; bases unmatched to any gene: 11. This chain's CDR3 is CASSPGVAGGRQETQYF. The DNA of the CDR3 is TGTGCCAGCAGCCCCGGGGTGGCGGGGGGGCGGCAAGAGACCCAGTACTTC.

V gene TRBV25-1 combines with J gene TRBJ2-1; TRBD1 is a possible D gene (6 bases). This CDR3 comprises 15 residues. Germline V gives CDR1 MGHDK, CDR2 SYGVNS. Trimming removed 4 bases at V and 7 bases at J, with 17 bases between. The CDR3: CASSVNTGIENEQFF. As DNA, the CDR3 is TGTGCCAGCAGTGTTAACACAGGGATTGAGAATGAGCAGTTCTTC.

J is TRBJ1-5 and V is TRBV2, with 8 nucleotides matching TRBD1. V dropped 2 bases and J dropped 7; count of bases not matched to a gene: 10. Germline CDR1 is SNHLY and CDR2 is FYNNEI. The CDR3 length is 16 residues. DNA of the CDR3: TGTGCCAGCAGTGAATCGGCAGGGGGCTTTGGACAGCCCCAGCATTTT. Amino acids: CASSESAGGFGQPQHF.

V and J are TRBV5-6 and TRBJ2-3; 8 nucleotides match TRBD2. This CDR3 is built from 13 residues. The V gene's germline CDR1 is SGHDT and CDR2 YYEEEE. J was trimmed by 13 bases and V by 4 bases; bases with no gene match: 11. The CDR3 protein is CASSLPPGGGKYF. The CDR3 coding sequence is TGTGCCAGCAGCCTACCCCCCGGGGGGGGAAAGTATTTT.

The chain uses TRBV5-8 and TRBJ2-1, with D possibly TRBD1 on 5 matching bases. The CDR3 sequence is 15 residues long. CDR1 is SGHTS and CDR2 is YDEGEE in the germline V gene. The V and J ends lost 0 bases and 5 bases respectively, with 12 bases between them. CDR3 sequence reads: CASSLVPGIDNEQFF. CDR3 in DNA: TGTGCCAGCAGCTTGGTTCCAGGGATTGACAATGAGCAGTTCTTC.

The chain has TRBV5-1 and TRBJ2-1, with 9 bases identical to TRBD2. Germline values: CDR1 SGHRS, CDR2 YFSETQ. This CDR3 is built from 13 residues. The V and J ends lost 0 bases and 14 bases, in that order; junction bases with no gene match: 6. This CDR3 reads CASSLEASGNKFF. CDR3 DNA: TGCGCCAGCAGCTTGGAGGCTAGCGGGAATAAGTTCTTC.

This chain links TRBV19 with TRBJ1-5; TRBD1 matches 11 bases. The CDR3 contains 17 residues. With 10 bases clipped from V and 5 bases from J, the junction kept 16 bases outside the gene matches. Germline loops: CDR1 LNHDA, CDR2 SQIVND (reference sequence). Here the CDR3 DNA reads TGTGCCACCAACCTCCGGGACAGGGGGTTCTGGGATCAGCCCCAGCATTTT. It translates to CATNLRDRGFWDQPQHF.

The chain recombines TRBV11-2 with TRBJ2-1, with 13 bases that match TRBD2. J lost 5 bases, V lost 5 bases, and 3 bases had no gene match. Germline V gene lookup returns CDR1 SGHAT and CDR2 FQNNGV. The length of the CDR3 is 15 residues. The CDR3 sequence is CASSRGTSGNNEQFF. The DNA of the CDR3 is TGTGCCAGCAGCCGAGGGACTAGCGGGAACAATGAGCAGTTCTTC.

This chain connects TRBV7-2 to TRBJ1-5; unclear D gene. CDR1 is SGHTA, CDR2 FQGNSA, per germline. The CDR3 consists of 14 residues. Deletions cut 6 bases from V and 7 bases from J, with 16 bases between. CDR3 sequence (DNA): TGTGCCAGCAGTGATTCGGGATGGCAGCAGCCCCAGCATTTT. Protein product: CASSDSGWQQPQHF.